The rows below give T cell receptor beta chains drawn from one sample of a study of T cell responses to AZD1222 COVID-19 vaccine. The protocol was immunoSEQ multiplex PCR, while the TCRdb copy is restricted to in-frame clones and leaves out a portion. The sample includes approximately 84,000 clones, around nine tenths of them seen just once. The sample was peripheral blood, taken on day 0 of AZD1222 vaccination. The receptors were gathered from an adult in good health. CDR3s include the opening cysteine and the closing phenylalanine or tryptophan. Each record gives: J gene, clone size, V gene, D gene, CDR3 protein, CDR3 DNA. D genes are given only for firm matches. Clone size is stated in some rows and not others, as once, few, many or a class when expanded.

>TRBJ1-1|.|TRBV5-5|.
CASSGSWRGTEAFF
TGTGCCAGCAGTGGTAGCTGGAGGGGAACTGAAGCTTTCTTT
>TRBJ2-1|.|TRBV19|.
CASRFRDDFYNEQFF
TGTGCCAGTAGATTCCGGGACGATTTCTACAATGAGCAGTTCTTC
>TRBJ2-1|.|TRBV13|TRBD2
CASSRTSGRLGEQFF
TGTGCCAGCAGTCGGACTAGCGGGAGGCTGGGGGAGCAGTTCTTC
>TRBJ2-1|.|TRBV7-3|TRBD1
CASSPGQGYEQFF
TGTGCCAGCAGCCCGGGACAGGGTTATGAGCAGTTCTTC
>TRBJ1-1|few|TRBV3-1/TRBV3-2|.
CASSQDQTDVNTEAFF
TGTGCCAGCAGCCAAGATCAAACAGATGTGAACACTGAAGCTTTCTTT
>TRBJ1-2|.|TRBV3-1/TRBV3-2|.
CASSQGYYGYTF
TGTGCCAGCAGCCAGGGGTACTATGGCTACACCTTC
>TRBJ2-2|.|TRBV18|.
CASSPGLRDTGELFF
TGTGCCAGCTCACCAGGACTCAGGGATACCGGGGAGCTGTTTTTT
>TRBJ1-1|.|TRBV19|.
CASLPQGIGDTEAFF
TGTGCCTCACTACCCCAAGGTATCGGGGACACTGAAGCTTTCTTT
>TRBJ2-1|once|TRBV6-6|TRBD2
CASSRGLAGTYNEQFF
TGTGCCAGCAGTCGAGGACTAGCGGGGACCTACAATGAGCAGTTCTTC
>TRBJ1-1|.|TRBV30|.
CAWSVSGGGGTEAFF
TGTGCCTGGAGTGTGTCCGGTGGGGGAGGGACTGAAGCTTTCTTT
>TRBJ2-7|.|TRBV7-2|.
CASSHPPAVSYEQYF
TGTGCCAGCAGCCACCCACCAGCGGTCTCCTACGAGCAGTACTTC
>TRBJ2-1|.|TRBV2|.
CASSENPSVYNEQFF
TGTGCCAGCAGTGAAAATCCTAGCGTATACAATGAGCAGTTCTTC
>TRBJ1-5|.|TRBV5-1|.
CASSWLTGNSNQPQHF
TGCGCCAGCAGCTGGTTGACGGGAAATAGCAATCAGCCCCAGCATTTT
>TRBJ2-7|.|TRBV9|.
CASSGGDSNYEQYF
TGTGCCAGCAGCGGAGGGGATTCAAACTACGAGCAGTACTTC
>TRBJ1-5|.|TRBV29-1|TRBD1
CSARTGAGQPQHF
TGCAGCGCTCGGACAGGGGCGGGTCAGCCCCAGCATTTT